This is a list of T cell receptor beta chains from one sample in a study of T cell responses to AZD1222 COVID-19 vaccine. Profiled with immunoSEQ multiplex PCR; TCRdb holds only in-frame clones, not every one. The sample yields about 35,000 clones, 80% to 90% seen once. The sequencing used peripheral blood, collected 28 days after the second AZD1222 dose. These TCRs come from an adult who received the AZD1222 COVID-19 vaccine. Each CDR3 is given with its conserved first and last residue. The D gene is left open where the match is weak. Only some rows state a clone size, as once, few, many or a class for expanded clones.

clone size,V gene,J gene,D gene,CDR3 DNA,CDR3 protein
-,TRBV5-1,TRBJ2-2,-,TGCGCCAGCAGCTTGGCGACAACGAACACCGGGGAGCTGTTTTTT,CASSLATTNTGELFF
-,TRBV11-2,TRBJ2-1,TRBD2,TGTGCCAGCAGCGTCAGACTAGCGGGGGGATACAATGAGCAGTTCTTC,CASSVRLAGGYNEQFF
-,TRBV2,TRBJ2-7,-,TGTGCCAGCAGTGGATTAAGAGGAATCTACGAGCAGTACTTC,CASSGLRGIYEQYF
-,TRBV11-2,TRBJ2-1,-,TGTGCCAGCAGCCCAGGGGGGGCGACCTCCTACAATGAGCAGTTCTTC,CASSPGGATSYNEQFF
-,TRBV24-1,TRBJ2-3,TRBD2,TGTGCCACCAGTGATCGAGCGGGGCCCTCGAATACGCAGTATTTT,CATSDRAGPSNTQYF
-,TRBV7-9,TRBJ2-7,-,TGTGCCAGCAGCTTGACGGAGGGGAGAGGGGAGCAGTACTTC,CASSLTEGRGEQYF
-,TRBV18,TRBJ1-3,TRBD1,TGTGCCAGCTCACCTGGGACAGGGTCTGGAAACACCATATATTTT,CASSPGTGSGNTIYF
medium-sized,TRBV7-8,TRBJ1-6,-,TGTGCCAGCAGCCTCTTTAGAGGACGTCGCTCACCCCTCCACTTT,CASSLFRGRRSPLHF
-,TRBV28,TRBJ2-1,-,TGTGCCAGCAGTTTATCTGGAGGGTTGTACAATGAGCAGTTCTTC,CASSLSGGLYNEQFF
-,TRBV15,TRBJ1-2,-,TGTGCCACCAGCAGAGATAGCGGGTGGTATGGCTACACCTTC,CATSRDSGWYGYTF
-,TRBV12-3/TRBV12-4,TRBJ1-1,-,TGTGCCAGCAGTAGCAGCGGGCTCACTGAAGCTTTCTTT,CASSSSGLTEAFF
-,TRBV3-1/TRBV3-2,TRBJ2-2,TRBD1,TGTGCCAGCAGCCACCGGGACAGGGCGACCGGGGAGCTGTTTTTT,CASSHRDRATGELFF
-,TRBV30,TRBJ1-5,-,TGTGCCTGGGAGCGGGGGAGCAATCAGCCCCAGCATTTT,CAWERGSNQPQHF
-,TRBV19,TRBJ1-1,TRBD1,TGTGCCAGTAACGATGGACAGGGCGACACTGAAGCTTTCTTT,CASNDGQGDTEAFF
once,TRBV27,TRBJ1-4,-,TGTGCCAGCACCCTCGCAGGGGAGGGTGAAAAACTGTTTTTT,CASTLAGEGEKLFF
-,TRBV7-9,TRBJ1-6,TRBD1,TGTGCCAGCAGCAGATGGGGACAGGGGGAAGAGGTCTGGTTT,CASSRWGQGEEVWF
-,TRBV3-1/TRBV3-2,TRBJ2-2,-,TGTGCCAGCAGCCCTGACTGGGCGAACACCGGGGAGCTGTTTTTT,CASSPDWANTGELFF
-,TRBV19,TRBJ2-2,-,TGTGCCAGTAGTATTGCGGGGCTAAACACCGGGGAGCTGTTTTTT,CASSIAGLNTGELFF
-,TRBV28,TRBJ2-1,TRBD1,TGTGCCAGCAGCTTAGGCGGGACAGGGGGTCATGAGCAGTTCTTC,CASSLGGTGGHEQFF
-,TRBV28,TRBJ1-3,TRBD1,TGTGCCAGCAGCCTCGTCGCCAGGGGGTCTGGAAACACCATATATTTT,CASSLVARGSGNTIYF
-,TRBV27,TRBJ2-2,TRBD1,TGTGCCAGCAGTACCGGGACAGGGCTTTCGAACACCGGGGAGCTGTTTTTT,CASSTGTGLSNTGELFF
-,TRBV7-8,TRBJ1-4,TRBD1,TGTGCCACCCAACGGGACAGAAATGAAAAACTGTTTTTT,CATQRDRNEKLFF